What follows are 5 T cell receptor beta chains derived from one specimen sequenced in a study of blood T cell repertoires in COVID-19. Sequencing used immunoSEQ multiplex PCR; TCRdb keeps in-frame clones, though not all of them. The table lists 170,000 or so clones, roughly 89% of them singletons. Sequencing was done on a sample of peripheral blood. The receptor source for this set is a woman between 18 and 29 years old who had recovered from COVID-19.

This chain joins TRBV10-2 and TRBJ1-6; no firm D call. Trimming took off 7 bases at V and 3 bases at J, with 16 bases between the two ends. Germline CDR1 is WSHSY and CDR2 is SAAADI. The CDR3 loop spans 16 amino acids. This CDR3 reads CASKTRRPRYNSPLHF. The CDR3 DNA sequence: TGCGCCAGCAAGACTAGGCGGCCTCGCTATAATTCACCCCTCCACTTT.

The V gene is TRBV3-1 (or the pseudogene TRBV3-2), the J gene TRBJ2-1, with 9 bases matching TRBD2. Germline trimming cut 0 bases from V and 8 bases from J; bases unmatched to any gene: 11. CDR1 and CDR2 from the germline V gene are LGHDT and YNNKEL (reference sequence). CDR3 length: 17 residues. Here the CDR3 reads CASSQDSFASGVDEQFF. CDR3 nucleotides: TGTGCCAGCAGCCAAGATTCTTTCGCTAGCGGGGTCGATGAGCAGTTCTTC.

The chain joins TRBV11-3 to TRBJ2-7; tentatively, D is TRBD1 (5 bases). The CDR3 is 12 residues long. Germline assignment: CDR1 SGHNT and CDR2 YENEEA. Trimming pared 5 bases from V and 4 bases from J, leaving 9 bases between. The CDR3 DNA sequence: TGTGCCAGCAGCAGCGACAGTTACGAGCAGTACTTC. Translation gives CASSSDSYEQYF.

This rearrangement joins TRBV5-1 to TRBJ2-2; 9 positions agree with TRBD1. V shed 3 bases, J shed 3 bases, and the junction held 6 bases outside the gene matches. The germline CDR1 and CDR2 sequences are SGHRS and YFSETQ. This CDR3 has 16 residues. In DNA form, the CDR3 reads TGCGCCAGCAGCTCCGGGACAGGGACTTACACCGGGGAGCTGTTTTTT. It encodes CASSSGTGTYTGELFF.

A few counts support this clone. V is TRBV5-1 and J is TRBJ2-7, with a tentative D call TRBD2 (5 bases). The germline V gene encodes CDR1 SGHRS and CDR2 YFSETQ. The CDR3 spans 14 residues. V was clipped by 0 bases and J by 3 bases, with 10 bases between them. CDR3 DNA: TGCGCCAGCAGCTTGGCGGGTGGGAGCTACGAGCAGTACTTC. It specifies CASSLAGGSYEQYF.